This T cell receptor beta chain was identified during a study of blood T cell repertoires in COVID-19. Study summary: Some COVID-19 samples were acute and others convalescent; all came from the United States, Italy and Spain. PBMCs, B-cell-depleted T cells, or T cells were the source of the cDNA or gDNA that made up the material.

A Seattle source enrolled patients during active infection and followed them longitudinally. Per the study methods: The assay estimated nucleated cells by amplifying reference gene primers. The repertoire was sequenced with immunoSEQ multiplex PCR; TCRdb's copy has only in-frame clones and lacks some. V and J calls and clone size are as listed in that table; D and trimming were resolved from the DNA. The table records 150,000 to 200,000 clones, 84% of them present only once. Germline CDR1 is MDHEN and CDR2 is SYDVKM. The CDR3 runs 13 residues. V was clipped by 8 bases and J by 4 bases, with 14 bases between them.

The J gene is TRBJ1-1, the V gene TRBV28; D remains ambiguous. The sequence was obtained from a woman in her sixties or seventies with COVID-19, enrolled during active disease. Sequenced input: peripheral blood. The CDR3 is CASSSNGFTEAFF. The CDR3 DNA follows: TGTGCCAGCTCCTCCAACGGTTTCACTGAAGCTTTCTTT. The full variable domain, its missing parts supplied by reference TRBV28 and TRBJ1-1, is DVKVTQSSRYLVKRTGEKVFLECVQDMDHENMFWYRQDPGLGLRLIYFSYDVKMKEKGDIPEGYSVSREKKERFSLILESASTNQTSMYLCASSSNGFTEAFFGQGTRLTVV.